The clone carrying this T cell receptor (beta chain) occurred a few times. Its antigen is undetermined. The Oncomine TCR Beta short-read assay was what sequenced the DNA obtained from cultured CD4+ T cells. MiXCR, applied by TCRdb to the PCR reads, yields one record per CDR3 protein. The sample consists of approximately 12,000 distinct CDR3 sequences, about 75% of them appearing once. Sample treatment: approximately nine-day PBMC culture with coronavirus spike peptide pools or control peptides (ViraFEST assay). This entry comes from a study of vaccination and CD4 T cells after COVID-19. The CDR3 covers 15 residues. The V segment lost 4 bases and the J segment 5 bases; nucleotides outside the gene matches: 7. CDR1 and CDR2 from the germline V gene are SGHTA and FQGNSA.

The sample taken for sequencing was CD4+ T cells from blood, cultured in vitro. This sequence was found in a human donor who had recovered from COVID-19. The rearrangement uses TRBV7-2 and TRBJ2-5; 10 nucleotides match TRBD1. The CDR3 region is CASSSRQGASETQYF. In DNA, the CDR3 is TGTGCCAGCAGCTCCCGACAGGGGGCGTCGGAGACCCAGTACTTC.